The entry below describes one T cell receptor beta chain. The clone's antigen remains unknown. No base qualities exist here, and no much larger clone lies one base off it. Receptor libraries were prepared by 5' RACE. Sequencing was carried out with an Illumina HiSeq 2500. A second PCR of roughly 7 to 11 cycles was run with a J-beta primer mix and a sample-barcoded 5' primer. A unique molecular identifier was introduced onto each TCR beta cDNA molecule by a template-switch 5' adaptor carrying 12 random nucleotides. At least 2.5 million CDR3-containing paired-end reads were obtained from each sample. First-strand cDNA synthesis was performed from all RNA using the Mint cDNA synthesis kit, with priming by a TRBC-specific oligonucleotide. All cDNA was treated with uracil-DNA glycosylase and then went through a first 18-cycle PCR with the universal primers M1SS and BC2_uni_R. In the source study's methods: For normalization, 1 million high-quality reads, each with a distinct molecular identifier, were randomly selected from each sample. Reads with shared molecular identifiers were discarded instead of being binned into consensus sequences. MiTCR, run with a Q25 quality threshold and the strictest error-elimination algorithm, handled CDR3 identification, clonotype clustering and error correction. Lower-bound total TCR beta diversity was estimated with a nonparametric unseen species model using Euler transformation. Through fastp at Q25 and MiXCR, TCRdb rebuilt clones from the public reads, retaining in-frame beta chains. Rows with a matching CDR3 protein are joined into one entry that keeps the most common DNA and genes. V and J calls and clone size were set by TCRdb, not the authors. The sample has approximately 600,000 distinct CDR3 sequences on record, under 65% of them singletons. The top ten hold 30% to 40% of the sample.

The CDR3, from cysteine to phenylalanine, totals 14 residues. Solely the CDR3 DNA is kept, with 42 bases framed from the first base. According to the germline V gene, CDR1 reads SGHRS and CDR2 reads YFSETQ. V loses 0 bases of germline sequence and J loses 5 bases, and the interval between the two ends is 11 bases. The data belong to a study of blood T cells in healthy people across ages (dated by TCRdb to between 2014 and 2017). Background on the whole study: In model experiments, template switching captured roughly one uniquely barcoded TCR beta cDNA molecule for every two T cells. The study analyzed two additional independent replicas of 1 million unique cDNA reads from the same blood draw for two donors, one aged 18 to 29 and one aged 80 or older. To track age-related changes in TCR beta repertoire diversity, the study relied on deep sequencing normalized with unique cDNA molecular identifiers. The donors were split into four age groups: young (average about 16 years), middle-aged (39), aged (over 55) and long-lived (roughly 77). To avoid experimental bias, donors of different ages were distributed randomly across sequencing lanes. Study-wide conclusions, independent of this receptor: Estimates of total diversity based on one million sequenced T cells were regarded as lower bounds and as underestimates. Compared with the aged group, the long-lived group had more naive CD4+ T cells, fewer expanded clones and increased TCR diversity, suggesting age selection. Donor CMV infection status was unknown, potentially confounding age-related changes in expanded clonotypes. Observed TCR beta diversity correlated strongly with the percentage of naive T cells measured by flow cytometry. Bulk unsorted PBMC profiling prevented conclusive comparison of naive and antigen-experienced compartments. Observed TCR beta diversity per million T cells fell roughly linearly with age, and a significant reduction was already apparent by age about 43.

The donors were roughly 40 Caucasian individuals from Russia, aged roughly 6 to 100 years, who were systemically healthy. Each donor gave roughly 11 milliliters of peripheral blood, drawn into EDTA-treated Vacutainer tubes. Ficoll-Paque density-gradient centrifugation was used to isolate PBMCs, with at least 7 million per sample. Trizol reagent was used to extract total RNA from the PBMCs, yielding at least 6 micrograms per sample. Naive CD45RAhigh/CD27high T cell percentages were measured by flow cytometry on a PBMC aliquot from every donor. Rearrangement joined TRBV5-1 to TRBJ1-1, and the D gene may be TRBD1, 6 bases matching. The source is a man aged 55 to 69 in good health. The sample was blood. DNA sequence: TGCGCCAGCAGCTTGGACAGGGCCAAAACTGAAGCTTTCTTT. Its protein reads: CASSLDRAKTEAFF.